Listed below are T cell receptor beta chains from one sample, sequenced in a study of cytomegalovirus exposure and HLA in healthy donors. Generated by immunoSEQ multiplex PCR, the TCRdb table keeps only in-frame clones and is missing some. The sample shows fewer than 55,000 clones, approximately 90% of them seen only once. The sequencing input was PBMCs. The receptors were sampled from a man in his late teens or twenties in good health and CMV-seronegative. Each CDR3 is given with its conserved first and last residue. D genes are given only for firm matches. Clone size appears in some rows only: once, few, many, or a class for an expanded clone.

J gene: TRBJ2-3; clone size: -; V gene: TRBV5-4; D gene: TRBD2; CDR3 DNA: TGTGCCAGCAGTGGCCCGGGACTAGCGACAGATACGCAGTATTTT; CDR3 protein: CASSGPGLATDTQYF
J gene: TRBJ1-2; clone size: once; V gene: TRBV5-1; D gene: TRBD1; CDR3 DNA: TGCGCCAGCAGCTTGGGACAGGGCCATGGCTACACCTTC; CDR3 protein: CASSLGQGHGYTF
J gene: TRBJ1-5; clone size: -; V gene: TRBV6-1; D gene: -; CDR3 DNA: TGTGCCAGCAGTGACGGGACGGGGGGGCAGCCCCAGCATTTT; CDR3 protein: CASSDGTGGQPQHF
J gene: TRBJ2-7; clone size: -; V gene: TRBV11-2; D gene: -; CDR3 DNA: TGTGCCAGCAGCCCAGGGAACAGGCTTTCCTCCTACGAGCAGTACTTC; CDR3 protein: CASSPGNRLSSYEQYF
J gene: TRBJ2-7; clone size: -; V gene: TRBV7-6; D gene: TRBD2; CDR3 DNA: TGTGCCAGCAGCTTAAGGCTAGCGGAGTACGAGCAGTACTTC; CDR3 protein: CASSLRLAEYEQYF
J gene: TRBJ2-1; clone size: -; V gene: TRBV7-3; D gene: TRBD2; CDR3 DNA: TGTGCCAGCAGCTTACGAGGGGCTAGCGGGAGAATCTACAATGAGCAGTTCTTC; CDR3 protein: CASSLRGASGRIYNEQFF
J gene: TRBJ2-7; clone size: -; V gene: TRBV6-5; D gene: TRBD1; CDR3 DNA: TGTGCCAGCAGTAAAACCGGGACAGGAGATTACGAGCAGTACTTC; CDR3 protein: CASSKTGTGDYEQYF
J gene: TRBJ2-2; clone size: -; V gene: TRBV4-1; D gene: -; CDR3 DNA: TGCGCCAGCAGCCAGCGGACCGGGGAGCTGTTTTTT; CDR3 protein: CASSQRTGELFF
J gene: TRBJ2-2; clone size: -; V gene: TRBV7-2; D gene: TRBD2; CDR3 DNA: TGTGCCAGCAGCTTACTCGGGAGGGTCACCGGGGAGCTGTTTTTT; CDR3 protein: CASSLLGRVTGELFF
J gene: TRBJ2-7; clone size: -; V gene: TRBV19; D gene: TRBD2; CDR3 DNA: TGTGCCAGTAGTGCCGGGACTAGCTACGAGCAGTACTTC; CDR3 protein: CASSAGTSYEQYF
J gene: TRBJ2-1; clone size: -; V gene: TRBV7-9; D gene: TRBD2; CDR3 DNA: TGTGCCAGCAGCTTAGGGCTAGCGGAGACCTACAATGAGCAGTTCTTC; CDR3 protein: CASSLGLAETYNEQFF
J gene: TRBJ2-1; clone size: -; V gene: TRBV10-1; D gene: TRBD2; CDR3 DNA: TGCGCCAGCAGCCCGACTAGCGACTACAATGAGCAGTTCTTC; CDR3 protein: CASSPTSDYNEQFF
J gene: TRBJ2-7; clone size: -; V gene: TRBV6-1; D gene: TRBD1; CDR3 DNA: TGTGCCAGCAGCCACAGGGGTAAGGACGAGCAGTACTTC; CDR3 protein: CASSHRGKDEQYF
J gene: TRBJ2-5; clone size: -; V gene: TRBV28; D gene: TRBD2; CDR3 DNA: TGTGCCAGTCAGACTAGCGGGAGGGCGACTTCATACCAAGAGACCCAGTACTTC; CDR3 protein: CASQTSGRATSYQETQYF
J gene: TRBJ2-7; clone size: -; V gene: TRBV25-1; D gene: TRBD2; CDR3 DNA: TGTGCCAGCAGTGAAAAAGCATGGGGGGGATCGTACGAGCAGTACTTC; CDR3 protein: CASSEKAWGGSYEQYF
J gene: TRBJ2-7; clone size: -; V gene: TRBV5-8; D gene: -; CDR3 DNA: TGTGCCAGCAGCTTTCCACTTACCTACGAGCAGTACTTC; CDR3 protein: CASSFPLTYEQYF
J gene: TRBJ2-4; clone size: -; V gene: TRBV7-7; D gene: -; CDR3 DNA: TGTGCCAGCAGCCCCTCCGCGGGGCTGAAAAACATTCAGTACTTC; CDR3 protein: CASSPSAGLKNIQYF
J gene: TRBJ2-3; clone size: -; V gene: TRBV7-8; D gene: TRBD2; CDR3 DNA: TGTGCCAGCAGCTTCGGACTAGAATCAGATACGCAGTATTTT; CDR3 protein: CASSFGLESDTQYF
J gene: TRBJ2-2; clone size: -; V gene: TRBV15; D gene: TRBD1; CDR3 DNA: TGTGCCACCTCCGGGACAGAGGCCGGGGAGCTGTTTTTT; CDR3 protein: CATSGTEAGELFF
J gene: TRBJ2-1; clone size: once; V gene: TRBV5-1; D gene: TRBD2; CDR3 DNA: TGCGCCAGCAGCTTGGTCGGCGGGAGTGGTATCAGCTCCTACAATGAGCAGTTCTTC; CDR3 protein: CASSLVGGSGISSYNEQFF
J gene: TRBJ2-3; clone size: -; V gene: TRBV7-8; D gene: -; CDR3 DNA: TGTGCCAGCAGCATACCGACAGTCGGGCCCAGCACAGATACGCAGTATTTT; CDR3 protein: CASSIPTVGPSTDTQYF
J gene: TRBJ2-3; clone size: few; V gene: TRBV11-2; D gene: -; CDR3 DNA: TGTGCCAGCAGCTTAATAACAGATACGCAGTATTTT; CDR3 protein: CASSLITDTQYF
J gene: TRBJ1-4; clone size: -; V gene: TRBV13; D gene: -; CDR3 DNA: TGTGCCAGCAGCTTACGTTCCGCGGGGGATGAAAAACTGTTTTTT; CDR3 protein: CASSLRSAGDEKLFF
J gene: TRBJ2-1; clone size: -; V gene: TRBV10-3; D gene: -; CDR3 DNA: TGTGCCATCAGTGTGGGCAGGGGCTACAATGAGCAGTTCTTC; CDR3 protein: CAISVGRGYNEQFF
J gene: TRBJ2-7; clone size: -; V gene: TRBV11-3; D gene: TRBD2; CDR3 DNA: TGTGCCAGCAGCTCGAAACTTACTAGCGCCTCCCCCTACGAGCAGTACTTC; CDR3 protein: CASSSKLTSASPYEQYF
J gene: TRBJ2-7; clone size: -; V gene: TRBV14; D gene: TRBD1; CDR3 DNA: TGTGCCAGCTTCGGGACAGGGGAGGACGAGCAGTACTTC; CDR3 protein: CASFGTGEDEQYF
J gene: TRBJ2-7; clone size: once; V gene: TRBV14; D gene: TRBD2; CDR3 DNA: TGTGCCAGCAGCACGGGACTAGTGCGGGAGCAGTACTTC; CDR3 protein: CASSTGLVREQYF
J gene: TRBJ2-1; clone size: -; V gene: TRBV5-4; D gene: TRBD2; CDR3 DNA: TGTGCCAGCAGCCCCGCTAGCGGGGAATCCTTCTTC; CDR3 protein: CASSPASGESFF
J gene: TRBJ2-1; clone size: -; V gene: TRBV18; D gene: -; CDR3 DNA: TGTGCCAGCTCACCACAAAGGGCGGCGGGGGAGCAGTTCTTC; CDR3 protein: CASSPQRAAGEQFF
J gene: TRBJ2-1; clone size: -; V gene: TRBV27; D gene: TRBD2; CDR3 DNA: TGTGCCAGCAGTTTACGACTAGCGGGTGGCAATGAGCAGTTCTTC; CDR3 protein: CASSLRLAGGNEQFF
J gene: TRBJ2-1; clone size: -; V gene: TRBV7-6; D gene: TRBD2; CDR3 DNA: TGTGCCAGCAGCCAACTAGCGGCAAACAATGAGCAGTTCTTC; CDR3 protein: CASSQLAANNEQFF
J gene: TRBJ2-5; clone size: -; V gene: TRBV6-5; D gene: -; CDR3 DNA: TGTGCCAGCAGTTACTCGAACCCCTCGGGGACCCAGTACTTC; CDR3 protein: CASSYSNPSGTQYF
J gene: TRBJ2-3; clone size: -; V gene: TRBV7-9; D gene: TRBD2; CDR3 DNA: TGTGCCAGCAGCTTGAGCACTAGCGGGAGGGCCTACGATACGCAGTATTTT; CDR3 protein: CASSLSTSGRAYDTQYF
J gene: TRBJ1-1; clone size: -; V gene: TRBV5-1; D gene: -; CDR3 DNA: TGCGCCAGCAGCTTCGACGGGGGGAACACTGAAGCTTTCTTT; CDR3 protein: CASSFDGGNTEAFF
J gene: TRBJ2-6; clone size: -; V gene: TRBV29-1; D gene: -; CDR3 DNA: TGCAGCGTCAGGGTATCTGGGGCCAACGTCCTGACTTTC; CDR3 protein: CSVRVSGANVLTF
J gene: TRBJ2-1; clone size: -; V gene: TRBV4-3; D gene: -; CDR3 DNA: TGCGCCAGCAGCCAAGGGATAGCGACCACCTACAATGAGCAGTTCTTC; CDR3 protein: CASSQGIATTYNEQFF
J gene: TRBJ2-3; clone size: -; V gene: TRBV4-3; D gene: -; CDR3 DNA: TGCGCCAGCAGCCAAGATTACCCACCCGGGAGCACAGATACGCAGTATTTT; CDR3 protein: CASSQDYPPGSTDTQYF
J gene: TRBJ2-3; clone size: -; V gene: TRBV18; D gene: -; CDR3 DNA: TGTGCCAGCTCACCACTGACTGTGGAAGCCAGCACAGATACGCAGTATTTT; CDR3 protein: CASSPLTVEASTDTQYF
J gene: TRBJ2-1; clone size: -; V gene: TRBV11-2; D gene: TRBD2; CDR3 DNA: TGTGCCAGCAGCTCCCGACTAGCGGCTTGGGATGAGCAGTTCTTC; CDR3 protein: CASSSRLAAWDEQFF
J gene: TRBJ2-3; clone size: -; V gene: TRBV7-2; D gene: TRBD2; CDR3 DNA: TGTGCCAGCAGCTTAGGGGGAGCGGGAGCAGATACGCAGTATTTT; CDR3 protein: CASSLGGAGADTQYF
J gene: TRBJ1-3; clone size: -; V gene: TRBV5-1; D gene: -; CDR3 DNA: TGCGCCAGCACTGCAGGGGATGGAAACACCATATATTTT; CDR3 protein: CASTAGDGNTIYF
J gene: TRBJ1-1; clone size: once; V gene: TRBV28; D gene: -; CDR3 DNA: TGTGCCAGCAGTTCCATTGGGGGCCCCCAGGTCACTGAAGCTTTCTTT; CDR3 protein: CASSSIGGPQVTEAFF
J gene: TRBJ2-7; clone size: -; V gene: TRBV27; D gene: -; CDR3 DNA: TGTGCCAGCAGTCCAGGGCGAACCTACGAGCAGTACTTC; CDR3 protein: CASSPGRTYEQYF
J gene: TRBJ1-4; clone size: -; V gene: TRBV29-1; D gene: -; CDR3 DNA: TGCAGCGTTTCGTTTACAGCAACTAATGAAAAACTGTTTTTT; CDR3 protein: CSVSFTATNEKLFF
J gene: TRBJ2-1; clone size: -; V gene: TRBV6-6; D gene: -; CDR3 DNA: TGTGCCAGCAGAAAACGGGGGAATGAGCAGTTCTTC; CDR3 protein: CASRKRGNEQFF